This T cell receptor beta chain was identified in a study of shared clonotypes between healthy human individuals. Overall study findings and caveats: The study sampled only blood, and tissue repertoires likely differ. In general, naive subsets displayed greater estimated richness than memory subsets did. A handful of donors shared about 4.8% of their naive CD4 clonotypes.

A deep-level run was used for the assay. Sequencing used immunoSEQ multiplex PCR; TCRdb keeps in-frame clones, though not all of them. The sample includes 800,000 or so clones, 90% to 98% seen only once; the top ten take about 0.21%. The CDR3 has 15 amino acids. Germline V gene lookup returns CDR1 LGHNA and CDR2 YSLEER. V trimming: 0 bases; J trimming: 0 bases; junction bases outside the gene matches: 2. With regard to this clone: Its matching antigen is unknown.

CD45RO-negative CD8 cells positively selected for CCR7 made up the naive population, which excluded terminally differentiated effector memory CD45RA+ cells. Sequencing was performed on naive CD8+ T cells sorted from blood. V usage is TRBV4-3 and J usage is TRBJ2-7; 7 nucleotides agree with TRBD1. The clonotype was recovered from a man between 25 and 39 years old in good health. In DNA, the CDR3 is TGCGCCAGCAGCCAAGAGGGACAGAGCTCCTACGAGCAGTACTTC. Translating gives CASSQEGQSSYEQYF.